Listed below are T cell receptor beta chains from one sample, sequenced in a study of cytomegalovirus exposure and HLA in healthy donors. Profiled with immunoSEQ multiplex PCR; TCRdb holds only in-frame clones, not every one. The sample has more than 55,000 clones; 75% to 90% are singletons. Sequencing was carried out using PBMCs. These receptors were collected from a woman aged 18-35 years in good health and CMV-seronegative. CDR3s include the opening cysteine and the closing phenylalanine or tryptophan. D genes are given only for firm matches. Clone size is shown for a subset of rows, as once, few, many or a class of expanded clone.

CDR3 length	clone size	V gene	J gene	D gene	CDR3 protein	CDR3 DNA
11	.	TRBV20-1	TRBJ2-7	.	CSATGSYEQYF	TGCAGTGCTACGGGTTCCTACGAGCAGTACTTC
14	.	TRBV6-1	TRBJ1-6	.	CASSETVPYSPLHF	TGTGCCAGCAGCGAGACAGTACCGTATTCACCCCTCCACTTT
13	.	TRBV2	TRBJ2-7	.	CASSEQDSYEQYF	TGTGCCAGCAGTGAACAGGATTCCTACGAGCAGTACTTC
13	.	TRBV6-5	TRBJ2-1	.	CASRRSRVFEQFF	TGTGCCAGCAGGCGATCGCGGGTCTTTGAGCAGTTCTTC
13	once	TRBV7-9	TRBJ2-5	.	CASGTGSGETQYF	TGTGCCAGCGGTACAGGGTCGGGAGAGACCCAGTACTTC
17	.	TRBV28	TRBJ2-2	.	CASSYPTGRTNTGELFF	TGTGCCAGCAGTTACCCGACCGGCAGGACGAACACCGGGGAGCTGTTTTTT
15	once	TRBV4-2	TRBJ1-4	TRBD1	CASSQGGTGNEKLFF	TGTGCCAGCAGCCAAGGGGGGACAGGGAATGAAAAACTGTTTTTT
15	.	TRBV28	TRBJ1-4	TRBD1	CASSLWGQLNEKLFF	TGTGCCAGCAGTTTGTGGGGACAGCTTAATGAAAAACTGTTTTTT
12	once	TRBV27	TRBJ2-7	.	CASSPGAYEQYF	TGTGCCAGCAGTCCCGGGGCCTACGAGCAGTACTTC
17	.	TRBV14	TRBJ1-6	TRBD1	CASSRRTGSGLGSPLHF	TGTGCCAGCAGCCGGCGGACAGGGTCTGGACTGGGTTCACCCCTCCACTTT
14	.	TRBV4-3	TRBJ1-1	.	CASSLGGVNTEAFF	TGCGCCAGCAGCCTCGGAGGGGTGAACACTGAAGCTTTCTTT
14	.	TRBV19	TRBJ2-2	.	CASMGQGGTGELFF	TGTGCCAGTATGGGTCAGGGGGGCACCGGGGAGCTGTTTTTT
14	once	TRBV19	TRBJ2-7	.	CASSTQGSAYEQYF	TGTGCCAGTAGTACTCAGGGAAGCGCCTACGAGCAGTACTTC
10	once	TRBV28	TRBJ1-2	.	CASFLYGYTF	TGTGCCAGCTTCCTTTATGGCTACACCTTC
12	.	TRBV9	TRBJ2-3	TRBD1	CASSGGRDTQYF	TGTGCCAGCTCAGGGGGCAGAGATACGCAGTATTTT
16	.	TRBV7-9	TRBJ1-4	.	CASSSGRGTTNEKLFF	TGTGCCAGCAGCTCGGGGAGGGGTACAACTAATGAAAAACTGTTTTTT
16	once	TRBV19	TRBJ2-1	TRBD1	CASSERQGSSYNEQFF	TGTGCCAGTAGTGAACGACAGGGAAGCTCCTACAATGAGCAGTTCTTC
15	.	TRBV19	TRBJ2-3	TRBD2	CASSGVAGYTDTQYF	TGTGCCAGTAGCGGCGTAGCGGGATACACAGATACGCAGTATTTT
12	few	TRBV28	TRBJ2-3	.	CASSLPTDTQYF	TGTGCCAGCAGTCTACCCACAGATACGCAGTATTTT
18	.	TRBV28	TRBJ2-3	TRBD2	CASSSLFSGRAQADTQYF	TGTGCCAGCAGTTCTCTGTTTAGCGGGAGGGCCCAGGCAGATACGCAGTATTTT
13	.	TRBV29-1	TRBJ1-2	.	CSVVGTGGRGYTF	TGCAGCGTTGTCGGGACGGGGGGTCGTGGCTACACCTTC
14	.	TRBV2	TRBJ2-3	TRBD1	CASSLDRGVDTQYF	TGTGCCAGCAGCCTAGACAGGGGCGTAGATACGCAGTATTTT
14	.	TRBV6-6	TRBJ2-5	TRBD2	CASSLTSGQETQYF	TGTGCCAGCAGTTTGACTAGCGGCCAAGAGACCCAGTACTTC
15	.	TRBV4-3	TRBJ1-3	.	CASSQDFQGGNTIYF	TGCGCCAGCAGCCAAGATTTCCAGGGAGGAAACACCATATATTTT
15	.	TRBV11-2	TRBJ2-7	TRBD1	CASSLEGGPLYEQYF	TGTGCCAGCAGCTTAGAAGGGGGCCCCCTGTACGAGCAGTACTTC
15	.	TRBV5-6	TRBJ2-2	.	CASSLMGRNTGELFF	TGTGCCAGCAGCTTGATGGGCCGAAACACCGGGGAGCTGTTTTTT
15	once	TRBV7-9	TRBJ2-7	.	CASSLSQSSSYEQYF	TGTGCCAGCAGCTTATCACAGTCAAGCTCCTACGAGCAGTACTTC
13	.	TRBV28	TRBJ2-7	.	CASTSDLYYEQYF	TGTGCCAGCACCAGCGACCTTTACTACGAGCAGTACTTC
15	.	TRBV21-1	TRBJ1-2	.	CASSHLAGGRYGYTF	TGTGCCAGCAGTCATCTCGCGGGGGGGCGTTATGGCTACACCTTC
15	once	TRBV4-1	TRBJ2-1	TRBD2	CASSQENGGASEQFF	TGCGCCAGCAGCCAAGAGAACGGGGGGGCCAGTGAGCAGTTCTTC
16	once	TRBV2	TRBJ1-3	.	CASSELRAGSGNTIYF	TGTGCCAGCAGTGAATTGAGGGCAGGCTCTGGAAACACCATATATTTT
17	once	TRBV10-3	TRBJ2-1	TRBD2	CAISDPAGGPVSNEQFF	TGTGCCATCAGTGACCCAGCGGGAGGGCCGGTTAGCAATGAGCAGTTCTTC
14	.	TRBV11-2	TRBJ2-7	TRBD2	CASSLPSGTYEQYF	TGTGCCAGCAGCTTACCTAGCGGAACCTACGAGCAGTACTTC
15	.	TRBV18	TRBJ1-4	TRBD1	CASSPQGQSNEKLFF	TGTGCCAGCTCACCACAGGGACAGAGTAATGAAAAACTGTTTTTT
15	.	TRBV11-1	TRBJ2-7	TRBD1	CASSLRDRGRYEQYF	TGTGCCAGCAGCCTGAGGGACAGGGGGCGGTACGAGCAGTACTTC
13	.	TRBV30	TRBJ2-2	TRBD2	CAWSGGGAGELFF	TGTGCCTGGAGTGGCGGGGGGGCCGGGGAGCTGTTTTTT
19	.	TRBV5-6	TRBJ2-1	TRBD1	CASSLTTGQGARSYNEQFF	TGTGCCAGCAGCTTGACCACCGGACAGGGGGCGCGTTCCTACAATGAGCAGTTCTTC
14	.	TRBV7-8	TRBJ2-7	.	CASSSDSYSYEQYF	TGTGCCAGCAGCTCAGACTCATACTCCTACGAGCAGTACTTC
12	.	TRBV29-1	TRBJ1-2	.	CSVEDGVGGYTF	TGCAGCGTTGAAGACGGGGTGGGTGGCTACACCTTC
15	.	TRBV15	TRBJ2-5	TRBD2	CATSSAGLSQETQYF	TGTGCCACCAGCTCAGCGGGACTTTCCCAAGAGACCCAGTACTTC
13	.	TRBV5-6	TRBJ2-5	.	CASSTGLTETQYF	TGTGCCAGCAGCACAGGGCTCACAGAGACCCAGTACTTC
17	once	TRBV4-3	TRBJ1-5	TRBD1	CASSQVLGGAGNQPQHF	TGCGCCAGCAGCCAAGTCCTAGGGGGCGCGGGCAATCAGCCCCAGCATTTT
15	.	TRBV30	TRBJ2-3	TRBD2	CAWSIAGGRQNTQYF	TGTGCCTGGAGTATAGCGGGGGGACGTCAAAATACGCAGTATTTT
15	.	TRBV14	TRBJ2-3	TRBD2	CASSPRDYSTDTQYF	TGTGCCAGCAGCCCCCGGGACTATAGCACAGATACGCAGTATTTT
15	.	TRBV7-8	TRBJ2-7	.	CASSFGERAHSEQYF	TGTGCCAGCAGCTTCGGTGAGCGGGCCCACAGCGAGCAGTACTTC
15	.	TRBV11-2	TRBJ2-7	TRBD2	CASSLAGREGYEQYF	TGTGCCAGCAGCTTAGCCGGGCGGGAGGGCTACGAGCAGTACTTC
13	.	TRBV7-3	TRBJ2-2	.	CASSFPGTGELFF	TGTGCCAGCAGCTTCCCCGGGACCGGGGAGCTGTTTTTT
17	.	TRBV9	TRBJ1-6	TRBD1	CASSQTGGGSTHSPLHF	TGTGCCAGCAGCCAGACAGGGGGCGGTTCAACCCATTCACCCCTCCACTTT
18	.	TRBV19	TRBJ2-1	.	CASSSPSERVPTYNEQFF	TGTGCCAGTAGTAGCCCTTCCGAGCGGGTACCGACCTACAATGAGCAGTTCTTC